The 9 T cell receptor beta chains below were found in one sample sequenced in a study of CD8+ T cells in alopecia areata. RNA, once extracted, was reverse transcribed into cDNA for use as the sequencing template. Generated by immunoSEQ multiplex PCR, the TCRdb table keeps only in-frame clones and is missing some. The repertoire includes around 250,000 clones, less than 80% of them detected once, and about 1.3% sits in the top ten. The sample consisted of CD4+ T cells sorted from blood, taken at week 0. These receptors all come from a human donor with alopecia areata.

Only one count was recorded for this clone. The chain is built from TRBV27 and TRBJ2-7; 8 nucleotides align to TRBD1. After removal of 6 bases from V and 3 bases from J, the junction contained 10 bases not matched to a gene. CDR1 is MNHEY and CDR2 is SMNVEV in the germline V gene (reference sequence). The CDR3 totals 15 residues. The CDR3 sequence: CASRRGDRGFYEQYF. In DNA, the CDR3 is TGTGCCAGCAGAAGAGGCGACAGGGGATTCTACGAGCAGTACTTC.

The chain combines TRBV9 with TRBJ2-3; 7 nucleotides line up with TRBD1. The CDR3 is 18 residues long. Germline trimming cut 3 bases from V and 2 bases from J; bases unmatched to any gene: 15. Germline V gene data show CDR1 as SGDLS and CDR2 as YYNGEE. The CDR3 region has the DNA TGTGCCAGCAGCGGAAACCCGGACAGGCAGAGGGCCACAGATACGCAGTATTTT. Its translation is CASSGNPDRQRATDTQYF.

J is TRBJ2-1 and V is TRBV5-1; D ambiguous. Deletions cut 3 bases from V and 9 bases from J, with 16 bases between. Germline V gives CDR1 SGHRS, CDR2 YFSETQ. The CDR3 is made up of 14 amino acids. For the CDR3, the DNA is TGCGCCAGCAGCTCGCTGGTTGCAACCGCTGAGCAGTTCTTC. It encodes CASSSLVATAEQFF.

The rearrangement uses TRBV7-2 and TRBJ1-6; 10 bases agree with TRBD1. From germline, CDR1 is SGHTA and CDR2 FQGNSA. Trimming cost V 4 bases and J 5 bases; bases outside gene matches: 2. The CDR3 sequence is 15 residues long. CDR3 coding DNA: TGTGCCAGCAGCTCGGACAGGGGGAATAATTCACCCCTCCACTTT. This translates into CASSSDRGNNSPLHF.

This clone was counted many times. The chain recombines TRBV27 with TRBJ1-6, with 10 nucleotides matching TRBD1. V was clipped by 10 bases and J by 7 bases; unmatched bases: 13. From germline, CDR1 is MNHEY and CDR2 SMNVEV (reference sequence). This CDR3 comprises 16 residues. CDR3 sequence (DNA): TGTGCCACCCTATTCCGGGACAGGGGTCCGAATTCACCCCTCCACTTT. Its protein product is CATLFRDRGPNSPLHF.

The CDR3 DNA sequence: TGCAGCGTTGAAGGGAGCAGGGCGACCGGGGAGCTGTTTTTT. Amino acids: CSVEGSRATGELFF. V gene TRBV29-1 combines with J gene TRBJ2-2, with D perhaps TRBD1 (5 bases). The ends were cut back, 1 base at V and 5 bases at J, with 11 bases in the middle. CDR3 length: 14 residues. Looked up from germline, CDR1 is SQVTM and CDR2 is ANQGSEA.

V is TRBV30 and J is TRBJ1-2, with D maybe TRBD1 (5 bases). Trimming took 0 bases from V and 7 from J, leaving 12 bases between them. The CDR3 covers 13 residues. CDR1 is GTSNPN and CDR2 is SVGIG in the germline V gene (reference sequence). CDR3 bases: TGTGCCTGGAGTGTACGAGGGGAGGGTGGCTACACCTTC. It yields the protein CAWSVRGEGGYTF.

The genes are TRBV5-1 and TRBJ2-1, with a possible D match to TRBD2 (6 bases). The germline CDR1 and CDR2 sequences are SGHRS and YFSETQ. Trimming took 4 bases from V and 7 from J, leaving 15 bases between them. CDR3 length equals 14 residues. CDR3 in amino acids: CASSPPLASNEQFF. CDR3 bases: TGCGCCAGCAGCCCGCCTCTAGCGTCGAATGAGCAGTTCTTC.

This chain uses TRBV30 with TRBJ2-1; D assignment may be TRBD1 or TRBD2 (6 bases each). The CDR3 is made up of 14 amino acids. Per germline, CDR1 GTSNPN and CDR2 SVGIG (reference sequence). The V and J ends lost 2 bases and 4 bases respectively, with 12 bases between them. CDR3 coding DNA: TGTGCCTGGAGTACGAGGGGGGAGTACAATGAGCAGTTCTTC. Residues: CAWSTRGEYNEQFF.